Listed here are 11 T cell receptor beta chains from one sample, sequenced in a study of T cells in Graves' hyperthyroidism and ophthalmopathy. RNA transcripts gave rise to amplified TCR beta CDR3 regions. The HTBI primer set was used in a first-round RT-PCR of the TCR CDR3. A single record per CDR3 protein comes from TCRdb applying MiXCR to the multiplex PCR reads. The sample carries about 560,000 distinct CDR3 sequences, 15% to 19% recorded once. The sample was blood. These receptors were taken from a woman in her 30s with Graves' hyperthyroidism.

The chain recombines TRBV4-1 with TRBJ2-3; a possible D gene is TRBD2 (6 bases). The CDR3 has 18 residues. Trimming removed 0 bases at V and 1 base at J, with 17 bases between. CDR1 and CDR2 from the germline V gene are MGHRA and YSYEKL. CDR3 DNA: TGCGCCAGCAGCCAAGACACGGGCCACGGGAGCCGCACAGATACGCAGTATTTT. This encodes CASSQDTGHGSRTDTQYF.

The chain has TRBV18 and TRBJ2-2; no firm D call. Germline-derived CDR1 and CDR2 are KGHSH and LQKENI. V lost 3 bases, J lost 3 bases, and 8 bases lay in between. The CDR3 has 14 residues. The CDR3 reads CASSPPLDTGELFF. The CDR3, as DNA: TGTGCCAGCTCACCCCCCCTGGACACCGGGGAGCTGTTTTTT.

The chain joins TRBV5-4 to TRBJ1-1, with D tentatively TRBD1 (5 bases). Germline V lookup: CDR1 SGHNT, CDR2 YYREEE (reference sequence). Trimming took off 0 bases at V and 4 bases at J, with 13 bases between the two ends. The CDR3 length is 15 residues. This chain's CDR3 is CASSLDWFQGTEAFF. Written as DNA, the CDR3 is TGTGCCAGCAGCTTGGATTGGTTTCAGGGCACTGAAGCTTTCTTT.

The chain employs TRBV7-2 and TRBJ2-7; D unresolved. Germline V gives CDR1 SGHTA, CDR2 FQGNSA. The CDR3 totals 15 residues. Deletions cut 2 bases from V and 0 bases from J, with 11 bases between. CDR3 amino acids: CASSLRQVSSYEQYF. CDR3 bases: TGTGCCAGCAGCTTAAGGCAAGTATCCTCCTACGAGCAGTACTTC.

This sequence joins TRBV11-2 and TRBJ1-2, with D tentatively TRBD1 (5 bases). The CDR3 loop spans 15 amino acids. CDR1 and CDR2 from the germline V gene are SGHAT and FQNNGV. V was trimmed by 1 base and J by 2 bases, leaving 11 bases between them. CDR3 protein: CASSLAGIGNYGYTF. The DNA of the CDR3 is TGTGCCAGCAGCTTAGCAGGGATTGGCAACTATGGCTACACCTTC.

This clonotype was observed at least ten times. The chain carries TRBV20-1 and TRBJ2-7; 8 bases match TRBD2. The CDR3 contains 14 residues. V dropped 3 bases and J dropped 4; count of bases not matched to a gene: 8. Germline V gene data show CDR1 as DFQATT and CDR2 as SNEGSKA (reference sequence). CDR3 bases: TGCAGTGCTAGCGTCGGACTAGCCGGTTACGAGCAGTACTTC. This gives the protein CSASVGLAGYEQYF.

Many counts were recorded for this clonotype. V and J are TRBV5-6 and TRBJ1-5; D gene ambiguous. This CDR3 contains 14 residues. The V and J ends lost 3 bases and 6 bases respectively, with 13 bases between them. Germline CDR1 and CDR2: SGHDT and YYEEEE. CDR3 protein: CASSSREGIQPQHF. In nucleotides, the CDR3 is TGTGCCAGCAGCTCCCGGGAAGGAATTCAGCCCCAGCATTTT.

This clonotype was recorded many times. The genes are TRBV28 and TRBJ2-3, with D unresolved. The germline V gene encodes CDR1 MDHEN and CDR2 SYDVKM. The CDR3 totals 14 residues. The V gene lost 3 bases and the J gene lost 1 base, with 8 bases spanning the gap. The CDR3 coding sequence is TGTGCCAGCAGTTTGGATAGTCGCACAGATACGCAGTATTTT. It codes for CASSLDSRTDTQYF.

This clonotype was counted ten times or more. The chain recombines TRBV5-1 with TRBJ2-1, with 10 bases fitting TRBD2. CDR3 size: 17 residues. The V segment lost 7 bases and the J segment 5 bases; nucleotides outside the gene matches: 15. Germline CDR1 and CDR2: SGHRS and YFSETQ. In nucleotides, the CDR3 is TGCGCCAGCTACCGGGGGAGCGGGAGGGCGAACAACAATGAGCAGTTCTTC. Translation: CASYRGSGRANNNEQFF.

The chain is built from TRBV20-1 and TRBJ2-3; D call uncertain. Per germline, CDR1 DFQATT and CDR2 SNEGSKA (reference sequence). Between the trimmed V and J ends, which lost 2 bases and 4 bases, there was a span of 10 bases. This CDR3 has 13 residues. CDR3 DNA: TGCAGTGCTAGATTCCCGACCTCAGATACGCAGTATTTT. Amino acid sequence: CSARFPTSDTQYF.

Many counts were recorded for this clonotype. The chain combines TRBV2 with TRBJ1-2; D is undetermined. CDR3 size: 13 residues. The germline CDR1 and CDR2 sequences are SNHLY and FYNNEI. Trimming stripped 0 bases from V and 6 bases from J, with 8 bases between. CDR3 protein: CASSEARPDGYTF. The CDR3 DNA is TGTGCCAGCAGTGAAGCGAGGCCAGATGGCTACACCTTC.